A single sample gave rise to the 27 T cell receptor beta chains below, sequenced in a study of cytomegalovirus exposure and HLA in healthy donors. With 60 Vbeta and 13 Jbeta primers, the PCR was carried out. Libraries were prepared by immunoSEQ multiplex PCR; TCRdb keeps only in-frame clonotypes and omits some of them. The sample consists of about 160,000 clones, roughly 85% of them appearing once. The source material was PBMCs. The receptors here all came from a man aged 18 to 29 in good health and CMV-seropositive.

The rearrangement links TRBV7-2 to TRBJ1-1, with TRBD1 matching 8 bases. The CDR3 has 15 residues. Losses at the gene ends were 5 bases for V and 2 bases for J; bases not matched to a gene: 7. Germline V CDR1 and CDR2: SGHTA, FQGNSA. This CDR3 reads CASSQDGTGNTEAFF. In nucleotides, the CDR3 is TGTGCCAGCAGCCAAGATGGGACAGGAAACACTGAAGCTTTCTTT.

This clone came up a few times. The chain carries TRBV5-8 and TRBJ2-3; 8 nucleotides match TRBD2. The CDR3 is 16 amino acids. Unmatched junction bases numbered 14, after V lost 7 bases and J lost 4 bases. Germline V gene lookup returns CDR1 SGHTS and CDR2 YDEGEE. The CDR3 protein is CASYTPRGGVADTQYF. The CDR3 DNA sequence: TGTGCCAGCTATACCCCTCGGGGGGGCGTCGCAGATACGCAGTATTTT.

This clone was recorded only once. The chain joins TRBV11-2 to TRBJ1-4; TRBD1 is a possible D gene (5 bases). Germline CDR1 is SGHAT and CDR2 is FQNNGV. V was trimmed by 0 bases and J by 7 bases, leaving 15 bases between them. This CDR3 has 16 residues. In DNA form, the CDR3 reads TGTGCCAGCAGCTTAGACTTCGGGGGTCAGAGTGAAAAACTGTTTTTT. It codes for CASSLDFGGQSEKLFF. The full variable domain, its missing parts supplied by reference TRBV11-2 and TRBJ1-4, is EAGVAQSPRYKIIEKRQSVAFWCNPISGHATLYWYQQILGQGPKLLIQFQNNGVVDDSQLPKDRFSAERLKGVDSTLKIQPAKLEDSAVYLCASSLDFGGQSEKLFFGSGTQLSVL.

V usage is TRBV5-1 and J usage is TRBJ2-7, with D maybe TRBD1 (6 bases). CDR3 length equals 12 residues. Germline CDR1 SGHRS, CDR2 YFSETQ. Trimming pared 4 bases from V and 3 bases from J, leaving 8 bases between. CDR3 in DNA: TGCGCCAGCAGCACACAGGGCTACGAGCAGTACTTC. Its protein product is CASSTQGYEQYF.

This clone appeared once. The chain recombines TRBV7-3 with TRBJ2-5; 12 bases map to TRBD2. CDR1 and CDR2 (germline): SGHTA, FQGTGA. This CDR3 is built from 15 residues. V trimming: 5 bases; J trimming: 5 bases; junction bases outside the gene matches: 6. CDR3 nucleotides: TGTGCCAGCAGCCCTAGCGGGGGGGCCGGTGAGACCCAGTACTTC. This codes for CASSPSGGAGETQYF.

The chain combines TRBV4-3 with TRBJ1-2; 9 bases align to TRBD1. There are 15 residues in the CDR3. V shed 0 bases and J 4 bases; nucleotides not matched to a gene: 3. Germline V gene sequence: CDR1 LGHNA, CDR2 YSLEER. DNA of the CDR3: TGCGCCAGCAGCCAAGATACGACAGGGGGCTATGGCTACACCTTC. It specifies CASSQDTTGGYGYTF.

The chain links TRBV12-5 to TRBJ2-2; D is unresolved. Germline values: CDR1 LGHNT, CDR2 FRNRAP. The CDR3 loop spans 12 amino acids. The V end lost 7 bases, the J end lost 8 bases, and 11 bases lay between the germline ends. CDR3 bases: TGTGCTAGTGCTGTGATCAGGGGGGAGCTGTTTTTT. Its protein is CASAVIRGELFF.

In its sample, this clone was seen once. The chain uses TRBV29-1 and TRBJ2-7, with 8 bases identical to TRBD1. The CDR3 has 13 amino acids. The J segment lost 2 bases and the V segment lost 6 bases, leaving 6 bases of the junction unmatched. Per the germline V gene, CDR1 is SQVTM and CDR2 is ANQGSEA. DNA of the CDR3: TGCAGCGTCGGGACAGGTCCACCCTACGAGCAGTACTTC. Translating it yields CSVGTGPPYEQYF.

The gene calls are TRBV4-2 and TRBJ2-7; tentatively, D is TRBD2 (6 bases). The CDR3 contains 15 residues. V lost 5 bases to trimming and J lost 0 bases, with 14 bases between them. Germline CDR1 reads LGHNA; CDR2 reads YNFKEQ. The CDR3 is CASSFTGTGSYEQYF. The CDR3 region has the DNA TGTGCCAGCAGCTTCACCGGGACTGGCTCCTACGAGCAGTACTTC.

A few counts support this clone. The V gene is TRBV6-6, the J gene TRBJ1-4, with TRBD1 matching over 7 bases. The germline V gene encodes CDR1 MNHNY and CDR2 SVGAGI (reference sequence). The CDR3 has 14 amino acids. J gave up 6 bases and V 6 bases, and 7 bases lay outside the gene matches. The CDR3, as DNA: TGTGCCAGCAGCCGCGACAGGGTTGATGAAAAACTGTTTTTT. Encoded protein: CASSRDRVDEKLFF.

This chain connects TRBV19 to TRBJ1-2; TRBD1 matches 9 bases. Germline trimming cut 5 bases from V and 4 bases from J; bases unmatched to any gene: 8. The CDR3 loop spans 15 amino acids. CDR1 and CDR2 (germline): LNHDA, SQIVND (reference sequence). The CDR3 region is CASSSTTGGFYGYTF. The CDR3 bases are TGTGCCAGTAGTTCCACCACAGGGGGCTTCTATGGCTACACCTTC.

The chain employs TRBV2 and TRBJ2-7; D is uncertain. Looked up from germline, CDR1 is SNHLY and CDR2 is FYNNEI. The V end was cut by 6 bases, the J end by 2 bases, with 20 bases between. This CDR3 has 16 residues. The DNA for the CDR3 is TGTGCCAGCAGCTCCTCCCCCAAACAGAGCCCCTACGAGCAGTACTTC. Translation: CASSSSPKQSPYEQYF.

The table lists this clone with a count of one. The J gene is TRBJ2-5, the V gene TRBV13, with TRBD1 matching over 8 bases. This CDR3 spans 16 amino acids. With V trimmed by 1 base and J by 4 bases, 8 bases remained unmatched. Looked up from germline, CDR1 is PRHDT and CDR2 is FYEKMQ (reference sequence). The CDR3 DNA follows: TGTGCCAGCAGCTTAGAACGGACAGGGTTGGGAGAGACCCAGTACTTC. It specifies CASSLERTGLGETQYF.

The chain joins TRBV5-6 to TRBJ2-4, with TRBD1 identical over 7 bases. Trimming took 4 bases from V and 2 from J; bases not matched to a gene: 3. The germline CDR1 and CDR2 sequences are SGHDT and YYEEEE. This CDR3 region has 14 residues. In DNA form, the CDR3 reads TGTGCCAGCAGCACACAGGGGACCAAAAACATTCAGTACTTC. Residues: CASSTQGTKNIQYF.

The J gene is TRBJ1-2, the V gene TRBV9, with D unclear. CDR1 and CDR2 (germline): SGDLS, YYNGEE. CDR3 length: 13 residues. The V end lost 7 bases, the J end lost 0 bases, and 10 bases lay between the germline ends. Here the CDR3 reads CASEAPTNYGYTF. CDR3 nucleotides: TGTGCCAGCGAGGCTCCGACTAACTATGGCTACACCTTC.

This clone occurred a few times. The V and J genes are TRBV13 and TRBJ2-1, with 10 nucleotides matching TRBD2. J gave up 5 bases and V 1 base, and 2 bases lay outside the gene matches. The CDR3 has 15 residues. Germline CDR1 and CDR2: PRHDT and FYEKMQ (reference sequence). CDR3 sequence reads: CASSLERGGDNEQFF. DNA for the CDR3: TGTGCCAGCAGCTTAGAGCGGGGGGGGGACAATGAGCAGTTCTTC.

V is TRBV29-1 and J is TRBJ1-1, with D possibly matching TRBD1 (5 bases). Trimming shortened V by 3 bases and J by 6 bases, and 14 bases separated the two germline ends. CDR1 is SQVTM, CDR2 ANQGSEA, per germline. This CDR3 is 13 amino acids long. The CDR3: CSVDRGSWAEAFF. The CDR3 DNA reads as TGCAGCGTTGATAGGGGATCCTGGGCTGAAGCTTTCTTT.

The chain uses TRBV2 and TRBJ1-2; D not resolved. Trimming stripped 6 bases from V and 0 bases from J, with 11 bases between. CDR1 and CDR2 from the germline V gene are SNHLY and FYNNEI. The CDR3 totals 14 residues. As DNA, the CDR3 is TGTGCCAGCAGCGTTTACTTAGCTAACTATGGCTACACCTTC. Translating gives CASSVYLANYGYTF.

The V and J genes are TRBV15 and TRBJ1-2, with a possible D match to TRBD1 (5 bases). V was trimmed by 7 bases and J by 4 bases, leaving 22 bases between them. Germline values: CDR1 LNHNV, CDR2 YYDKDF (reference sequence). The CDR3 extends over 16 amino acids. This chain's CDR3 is CATTSGETAGAYGYTF. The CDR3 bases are TGTGCCACCACCTCGGGGGAGACCGCCGGGGCCTATGGCTACACCTTC.

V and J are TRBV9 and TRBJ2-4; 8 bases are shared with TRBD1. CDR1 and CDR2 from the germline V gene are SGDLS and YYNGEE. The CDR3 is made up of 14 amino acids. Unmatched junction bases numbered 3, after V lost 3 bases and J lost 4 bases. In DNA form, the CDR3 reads TGTGCCAGCAGCGCCGGACAGGGAAAAAACATTCAGTACTTC. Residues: CASSAGQGKNIQYF.

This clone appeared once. CDR3 bases: TGTGCCTCCGCCCTAGCGGGGGTCACCACAGATACGCAGTATTTT. The encoded protein is CASALAGVTTDTQYF. V usage is TRBV5-5 and J usage is TRBJ2-3, with 10 bases identical to TRBD2. The CDR3 has 15 residues. V lost 10 bases, J lost 2 bases, and 10 bases stayed unmatched. The germline gives CDR1 SGHKS, CDR2 YYEKEE (reference sequence).

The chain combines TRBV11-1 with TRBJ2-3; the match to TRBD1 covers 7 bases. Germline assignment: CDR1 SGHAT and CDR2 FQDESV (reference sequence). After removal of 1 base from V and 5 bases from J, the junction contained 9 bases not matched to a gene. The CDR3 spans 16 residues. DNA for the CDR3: TGTGCCAGCAGCTTAGGTGGGGGACAGCAAGAAGATACGCAGTATTTT. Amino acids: CASSLGGGQQEDTQYF.

The CDR3, as DNA: TGTGCCAGCGCGACAGGGGTCGGGGAAAAACTGTTTTTT. It codes for CASATGVGEKLFF. V gene TRBV6-6 combines with J gene TRBJ1-4; 8 bases line up with TRBD1. This CDR3 is built from 13 residues. V was clipped by 8 bases and J by 8 bases; unmatched bases: 7. The germline gives CDR1 MNHNY, CDR2 SVGAGI (reference sequence).

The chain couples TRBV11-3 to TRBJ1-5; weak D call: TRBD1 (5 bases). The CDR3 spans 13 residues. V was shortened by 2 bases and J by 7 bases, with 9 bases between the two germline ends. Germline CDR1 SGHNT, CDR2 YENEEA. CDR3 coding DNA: TGTGCCAGCAGCTTACGGGGGGGACAGCCCCAGCATTTT. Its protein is CASSLRGGQPQHF.

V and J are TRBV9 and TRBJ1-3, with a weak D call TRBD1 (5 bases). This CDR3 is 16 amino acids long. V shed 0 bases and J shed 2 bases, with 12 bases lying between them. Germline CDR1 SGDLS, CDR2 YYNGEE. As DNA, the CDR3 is TGTGCCAGCAGCGTAGTCGCCGGGGGAGCTGGAAACACCATATATTTT. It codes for CASSVVAGGAGNTIYF. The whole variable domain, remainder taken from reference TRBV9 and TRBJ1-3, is DSGVTQTPKHLITATGQRVTLRCSPRSGDLSVYWYQQSLDQGLQFLIQYYNGEERAKGNILERFSAQQFPDLHSELNLSSLELGDSALYFCASSVVAGGAGNTIYFGEGSWLTVV.

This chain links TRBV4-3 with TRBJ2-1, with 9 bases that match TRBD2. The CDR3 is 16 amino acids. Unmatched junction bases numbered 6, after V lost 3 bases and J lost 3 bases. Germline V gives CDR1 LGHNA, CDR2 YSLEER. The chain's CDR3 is CASSQLSGGFYNEQFF. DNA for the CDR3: TGCGCCAGCAGCCAGCTAAGCGGGGGGTTCTACAATGAGCAGTTCTTC.

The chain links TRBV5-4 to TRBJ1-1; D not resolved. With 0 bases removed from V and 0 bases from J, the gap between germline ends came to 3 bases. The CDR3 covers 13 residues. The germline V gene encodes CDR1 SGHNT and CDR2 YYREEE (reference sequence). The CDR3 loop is CASSLDMNTEAFF. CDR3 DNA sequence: TGTGCCAGCAGCTTGGACATGAACACTGAAGCTTTCTTT. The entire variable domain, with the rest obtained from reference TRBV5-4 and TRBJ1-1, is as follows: ETGVTQSPTHLIKTRGQQVTLRCSSQSGHNTVSWYQQALGQGPQFIFQYYREEENGRGNFPPRFSGLQFPNYSSELNVNALELDDSALYLCASSLDMNTEAFFGQGTRLTVV.